This T cell receptor beta chain was identified during a study of somatic mutations in cytotoxic T cells in rheumatoid arthritis. Study-wide results and caveats: Among rheumatoid arthritis patients and age-matched healthy controls, CD8+ T-cell clonality was not significantly different.

Worth noting for this clone: Its antigen is not identified.

Germline V gene data show CDR1 as SNHLY and CDR2 as FYNNEI. The CDR3 covers 14 residues. J gave up 15 bases and V 0 bases, and 8 bases lay outside the gene matches. The study pulled out CD4+ and CD8+ cells with positive magnetic bead selection and then checked their purity by flow cytometry. The repertoire was sequenced with immunoSEQ multiplex PCR; TCRdb's copy has only in-frame clones and lacks some. This sample has more than 13,000 clones; over 60% occur once, and the top ten carry 8.5% to 12%. The TCR originated in an adult with rheumatoid arthritis. This chain links TRBV2 with TRBJ2-1, with 10 bases fitting TRBD1. The sample was CD8+ T cells sorted from blood. The CDR3 region has the DNA TGTGCCAGCAGTGAAGCTTTCGACAGGGGGCATCTGTTCTTC. Residues: CASSEAFDRGHLFF.